The clone carrying this TCR beta chain was recorded many times. The data stem from a study of human T cells and chemical hapten exposure. Study information: A 2 cm by 2 cm inner upper arm patch received 2% DPC for sensitization.

TCRdb reprocessed the RACE reads via MiXCR and lists one record per CDR3 protein. The sample includes about 380,000 distinct CDR3 sequences, roughly 4.8% of them seen just once. V was shortened by 5 bases and J by 1 base, with 7 bases between the two germline ends. CDR1 SGHRS and CDR2 YFSETQ come from the germline V gene. This CDR3 region has 14 residues. As for time point: patch test 1, 2 weeks after DPC sensitization. Sample treatment: therapeutic diphenylcyclopropenone sensitization with weekly scalp DPC. The sequence derives from a woman aged 45-65 years with alopecia areata. Some clones in this sample may be carry-over from other donors' samples. V and J are TRBV5-1 and TRBJ2-6; D may be TRBD1 or TRBD2 (5 bases each). Sequencing was performed on whole blood, taken in connection with sensitization to the hapten diphenylcyclopropenone (DPC). In nucleotides, the CDR3 is TGCGCCAGCAGGGGGGAATCTGGGGCCAACGTCCTGACTTTC. It translates to CASRGESGANVLTF.